These 10 T cell receptor beta chains share one sample of origin, sequenced in a study of OX40 agonist ivuxolimab in advanced cancers. The method was immunoSEQ multiplex PCR; TCRdb's version includes in-frame clones alone and lacks a portion of them. The top ten clones hold just under 7% of a sample with about 55,000 clones, about 90% of them seen once. The material sequenced was CD4+ or CD8+ T cells sorted from blood, taken in a trial of the OX40 agonist ivuxolimab. The source is an adult with an advanced solid tumor such as melanoma, head and neck, liver or kidney cancer.

The chain couples TRBV19 to TRBJ2-2; weak D call: TRBD2 (5 bases). The CDR3 loop spans 15 amino acids. CDR1 and CDR2 from the germline V gene are LNHDA and SQIVND (reference sequence). Deletions cut 1 base from V and 2 bases from J, with 8 bases between. CDR3 region: CASSIVSVNTGELFF. DNA for the CDR3: TGTGCCAGTAGTATAGTTAGCGTAAACACCGGGGAGCTGTTTTTT.

This sequence joins TRBV27 and TRBJ2-2; D may be TRBD2 (6 bases). V lost 8 bases and J lost 6, with 19 bases in between. Per the germline V gene, CDR1 is MNHEY and CDR2 is SMNVEV (reference sequence). The length of the CDR3 is 15 residues. The DNA of the CDR3 is TGTGCCAGCCTAACGAACCGAGGGAGGCCCGGGGAGCTGTTTTTT. This codes for CASLTNRGRPGELFF.

This clone was seen just once. CDR3 region: CASSFTPDRQAFF. The CDR3 nucleotides are TGTGCCAGCAGTTTTACTCCGGACAGGCAAGCTTTCTTT. J is TRBJ1-1 and V is TRBV28; the match to TRBD1 covers 7 bases. Germline trimming cut 3 bases from V and 9 bases from J; bases unmatched to any gene: 7. CDR1 MDHEN and CDR2 SYDVKM come from the germline V gene. The CDR3 is 13 residues long.

The chain carries TRBV19 and TRBJ2-5, with TRBD2 matching over 7 bases. Germline loops: CDR1 LNHDA, CDR2 SQIVND (reference sequence). This CDR3 comprises 15 residues. V dropped 3 bases and J dropped 5; count of bases not matched to a gene: 9. Written as DNA, the CDR3 is TGTGCCAGTAGTATGGTGGCTAGCGGCCAGGAGACCCAGTACTTC. Protein: CASSMVASGQETQYF.

Here the CDR3 reads CASTPGQGNEKLFF. The CDR3 DNA follows: TGCGCCAGCACCCCGGGACAGGGAAACGAAAAACTGTTTTTT. This chain joins TRBV5-1 and TRBJ1-4, with TRBD1 matching over 9 bases. Germline loops: CDR1 SGHRS, CDR2 YFSETQ. This CDR3 comprises 14 residues. Losses at the gene ends were 6 bases for V and 8 bases for J; bases not matched to a gene: 8. The complete variable domain, with remaining parts taken from reference TRBV5-1 and TRBJ1-4, reads KAGVTQTPRYLIKTRGQQVTLSCSPISGHRSVSWYQQTPGQGLQFLFEYFSETQRNKGNFPGRFSGRQFSNSRSEMNVSTLELGDSALYLCASTPGQGNEKLFFGSGTQLSVL.

J is TRBJ1-4 and V is TRBV7-9, with TRBD1 identical over 7 bases. This CDR3 spans 17 amino acids. The germline V gene has CDR1 SEHNR and CDR2 FQNEAQ (reference sequence). Losses at the gene ends were 4 bases for V and 4 bases for J; bases not matched to a gene: 12. CDR3 sequence (DNA): TGTGCCAGCAGCTCGACAGGGCCCAGCCATATTAATGAAAAACTGTTTTTT. This translates into CASSSTGPSHINEKLFF.

Comments on this clone: Other DNA sequences in the same sample also yield this CDR3. The genes are TRBV28 and TRBJ1-2; 7 bases align to TRBD1. Germline CDR1 reads MDHEN; CDR2 reads SYDVKM. The CDR3 consists of 15 residues. The ends lost 3 bases at V and 4 bases at J; junction bases unmatched: 8. CDR3 sequence reads: CASSFGTARIYGYTF. In nucleotides, the CDR3 is TGTGCCAGCAGTTTCGGGACAGCTAGGATCTATGGCTACACCTTC.

V and J are TRBV5-1 and TRBJ2-5; D is unclear. The CDR3 contains 14 residues. V was shortened by 3 bases and J by 5 bases, with 14 bases between the two germline ends. CDR1 and CDR2 (germline): SGHRS, YFSETQ. The DNA for the CDR3 is TGCGCCAGCAGCTCTCGACTGGGCCCGGAGACCCAGTACTTC. Protein product: CASSSRLGPETQYF.

The chain combines TRBV2 with TRBJ1-4, with 8 bases matching TRBD1. The CDR3 is made up of 14 amino acids. Germline assignment: CDR1 SNHLY and CDR2 FYNNEI. V gave up 7 bases and J gave up 4 bases; unmatched junction bases: 5. CDR3 region: CASNTGGINEKLFF. The CDR3 nucleotides read TGTGCCAGCAACACAGGGGGAATTAATGAAAAACTGTTTTTT.

The chain joins TRBV6-1 to TRBJ2-7; the match to TRBD1 covers 8 bases. Germline CDR1 reads MNHNS; CDR2 reads SASEGT. CDR3 size: 12 residues. The junction had 11 bases not matched to a gene; V was cut back by 11 bases and J by 8 bases. CDR3 bases: TGTGCCTCCATGGGACAGGATTGGAAGCAGTACTTC. This gives the protein CASMGQDWKQYF.